This T cell receptor beta chain derives from a study of T cell responses to AZD1222 COVID-19 vaccine. Generated by immunoSEQ multiplex PCR, the TCRdb table keeps only in-frame clones and is missing some. The data contain some 90,000 clones, 85% to 90% of them singletons. Study outcomes and limitations: After the peak T cell response, and only then, were repertoires sampled. Most donors were white British, females outnumbered males, and clonal diversity was possibly underestimated. Unmutated variant regions are reportedly targeted by nearly half of spike-specific TCRs.

Of note for this clone: Its antigen remains unknown.

Looked up from germline, CDR1 is MNHEY and CDR2 is SVGAGI. Germline trimming cut 6 bases from V and 8 bases from J; bases unmatched to any gene: 14. This CDR3 has 15 amino acids. Pooling of second doses given at about 4 or about 12 weeks was done. Sequencing used peripheral blood, obtained 28 days after the second AZD1222 dose. This sequence was found in an adult who received the AZD1222 COVID-19 vaccine. This sequence joins TRBV6-5 and TRBJ1-2; 8 bases line up with TRBD1. CDR3 region: CASSARQGPQGGYTF. The CDR3 DNA sequence: TGTGCCAGCAGCGCCAGACAGGGGCCCCAGGGGGGCTACACCTTC.